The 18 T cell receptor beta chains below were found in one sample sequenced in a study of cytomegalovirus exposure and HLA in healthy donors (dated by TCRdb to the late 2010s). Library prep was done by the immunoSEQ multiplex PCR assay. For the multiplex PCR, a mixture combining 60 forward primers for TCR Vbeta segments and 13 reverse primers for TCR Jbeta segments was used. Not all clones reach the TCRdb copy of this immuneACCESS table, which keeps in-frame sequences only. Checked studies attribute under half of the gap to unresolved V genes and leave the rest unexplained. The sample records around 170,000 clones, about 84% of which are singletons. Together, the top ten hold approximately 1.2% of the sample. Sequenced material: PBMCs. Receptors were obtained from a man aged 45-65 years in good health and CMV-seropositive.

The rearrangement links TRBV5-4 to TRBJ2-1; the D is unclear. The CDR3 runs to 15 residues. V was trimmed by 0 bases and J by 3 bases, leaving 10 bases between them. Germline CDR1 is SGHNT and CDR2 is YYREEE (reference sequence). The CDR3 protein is CASSLGSKRYNEQFF. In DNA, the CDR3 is TGTGCCAGCAGCTTGGGCAGTAAACGCTACAATGAGCAGTTCTTC.

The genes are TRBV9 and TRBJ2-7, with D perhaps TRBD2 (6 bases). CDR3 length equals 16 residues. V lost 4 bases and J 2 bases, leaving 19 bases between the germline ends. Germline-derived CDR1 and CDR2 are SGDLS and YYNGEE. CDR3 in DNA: TGTGCCAGCAGCCGAGTAGGAGGGAAGAACGCCTACGAGCAGTACTTC. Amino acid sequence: CASSRVGGKNAYEQYF.

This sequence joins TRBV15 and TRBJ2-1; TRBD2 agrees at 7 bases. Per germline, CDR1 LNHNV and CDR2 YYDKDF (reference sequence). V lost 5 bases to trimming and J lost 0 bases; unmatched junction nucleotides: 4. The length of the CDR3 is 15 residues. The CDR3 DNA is TGTGCCACCAGCGCTTCTAGCGGCTCCTACAATGAGCAGTTCTTC. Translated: CATSASSGSYNEQFF.

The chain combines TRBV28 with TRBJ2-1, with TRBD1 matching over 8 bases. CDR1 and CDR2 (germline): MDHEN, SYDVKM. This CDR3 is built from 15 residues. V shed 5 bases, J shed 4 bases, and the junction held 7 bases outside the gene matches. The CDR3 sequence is CASSTRTGRYNEQFF. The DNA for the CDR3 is TGTGCCAGCAGTACGAGGACAGGGAGGTACAATGAGCAGTTCTTC.

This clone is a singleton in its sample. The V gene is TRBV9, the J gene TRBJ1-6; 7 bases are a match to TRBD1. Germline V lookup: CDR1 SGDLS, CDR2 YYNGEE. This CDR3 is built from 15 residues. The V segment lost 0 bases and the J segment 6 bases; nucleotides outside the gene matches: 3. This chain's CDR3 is CASSVATGVNSPLHF. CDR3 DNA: TGTGCCAGCAGCGTAGCTACAGGGGTTAATTCACCCCTCCACTTT.

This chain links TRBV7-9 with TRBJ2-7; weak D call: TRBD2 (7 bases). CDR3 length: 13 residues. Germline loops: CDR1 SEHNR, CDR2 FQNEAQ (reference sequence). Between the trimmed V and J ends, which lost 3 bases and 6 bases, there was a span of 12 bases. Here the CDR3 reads CASSLGGGSEQYF. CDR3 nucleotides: TGTGCCAGCAGCTTGGGAGGGGGGTCCGAGCAGTACTTC.

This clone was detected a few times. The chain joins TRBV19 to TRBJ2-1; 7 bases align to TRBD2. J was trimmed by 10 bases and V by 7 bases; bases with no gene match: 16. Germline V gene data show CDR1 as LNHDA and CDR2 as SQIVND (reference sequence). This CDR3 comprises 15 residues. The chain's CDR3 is CASTIYGGSGVEQFF. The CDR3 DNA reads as TGTGCCAGTACTATCTACGGGGGGAGCGGGGTAGAGCAGTTCTTC.

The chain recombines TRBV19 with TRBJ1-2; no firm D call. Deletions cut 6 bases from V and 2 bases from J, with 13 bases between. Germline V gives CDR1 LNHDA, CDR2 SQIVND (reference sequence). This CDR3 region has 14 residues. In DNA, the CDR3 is TGTGCCAGTAGACTAAGAGGGTTCAACTATGGCTACACCTTC. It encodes CASRLRGFNYGYTF.

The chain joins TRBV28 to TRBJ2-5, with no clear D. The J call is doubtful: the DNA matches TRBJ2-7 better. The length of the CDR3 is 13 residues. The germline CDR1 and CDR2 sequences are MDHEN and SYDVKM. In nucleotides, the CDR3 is TGTGCCAGCAGTTCCCTGGCGAACTACGAGCAGTACTTC. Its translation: CASSSLANYEQYF.

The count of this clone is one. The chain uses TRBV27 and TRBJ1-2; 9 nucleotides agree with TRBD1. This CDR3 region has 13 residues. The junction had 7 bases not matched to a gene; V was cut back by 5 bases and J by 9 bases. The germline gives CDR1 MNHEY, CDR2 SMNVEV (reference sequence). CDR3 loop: CASSPGQGRSYTF. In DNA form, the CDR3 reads TGTGCCAGCAGTCCGGGACAGGGTAGGAGCTACACCTTC.

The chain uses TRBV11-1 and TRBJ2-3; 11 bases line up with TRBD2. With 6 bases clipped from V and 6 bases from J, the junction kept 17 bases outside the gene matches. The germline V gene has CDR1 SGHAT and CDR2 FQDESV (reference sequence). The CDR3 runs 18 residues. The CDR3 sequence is CASSPRTRTSGLGDTQYF. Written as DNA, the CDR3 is TGTGCCAGCAGTCCCAGGACCCGGACTAGCGGGCTGGGGGATACGCAGTATTTT.

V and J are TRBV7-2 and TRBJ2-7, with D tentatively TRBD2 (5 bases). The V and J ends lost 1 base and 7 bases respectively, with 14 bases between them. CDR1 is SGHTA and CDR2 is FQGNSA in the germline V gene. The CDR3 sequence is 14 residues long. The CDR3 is CASSLGDASGEQYF. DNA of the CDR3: TGTGCCAGCAGCTTAGGTGACGCCTCGGGGGAGCAGTACTTC.

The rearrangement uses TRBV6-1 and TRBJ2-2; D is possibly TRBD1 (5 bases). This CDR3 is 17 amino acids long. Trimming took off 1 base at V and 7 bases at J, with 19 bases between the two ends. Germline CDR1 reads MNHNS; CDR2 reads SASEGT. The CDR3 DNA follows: TGTGCCAGCAGTGAAGAGGGAAAGGGGATGTTTGACGGGGAGCTGTTTTTT. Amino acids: CASSEEGKGMFDGELFF.

The chain's CDR3 is CASTQGAGGETKNIQYF. The DNA for the CDR3 is TGTGCCAGCACCCAAGGCGCAGGGGGCGAGACCAAAAACATTCAGTACTTC. The chain uses TRBV7-8 and TRBJ2-4; 8 nucleotides line up with TRBD1. Germline values: CDR1 SGHVS, CDR2 FQNEAQ. With V trimmed by 7 bases and J by 2 bases, 13 bases remained unmatched. The CDR3 has 17 residues.

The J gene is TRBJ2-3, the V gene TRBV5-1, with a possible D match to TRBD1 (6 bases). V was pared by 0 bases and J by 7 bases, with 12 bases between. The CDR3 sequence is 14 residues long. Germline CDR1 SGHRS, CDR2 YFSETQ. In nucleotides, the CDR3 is TGCGCCAGCAGCTTGGATCTGGGGGCCTATACGCAGTATTTT. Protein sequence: CASSLDLGAYTQYF.

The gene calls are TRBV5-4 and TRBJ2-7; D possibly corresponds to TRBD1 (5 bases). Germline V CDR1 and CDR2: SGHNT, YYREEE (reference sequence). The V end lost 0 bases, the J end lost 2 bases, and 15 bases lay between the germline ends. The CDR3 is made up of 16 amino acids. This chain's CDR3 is CASSLVGSGKAYEQYF. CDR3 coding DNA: TGTGCCAGCAGCTTGGTAGGTTCAGGGAAAGCCTACGAGCAGTACTTC.

The CDR3 reads CASSEVQGVYQPQHF. Written as DNA, the CDR3 is TGTGCCAGCAGTGAAGTTCAGGGGGTATATCAGCCCCAGCATTTT. The chain uses TRBV2 and TRBJ1-5; 7 positions match TRBD1. CDR3 length equals 15 residues. Trimming at V came to 1 base and at J to 5 bases, leaving 5 bases not matched to a gene. Germline CDR1 SNHLY, CDR2 FYNNEI.

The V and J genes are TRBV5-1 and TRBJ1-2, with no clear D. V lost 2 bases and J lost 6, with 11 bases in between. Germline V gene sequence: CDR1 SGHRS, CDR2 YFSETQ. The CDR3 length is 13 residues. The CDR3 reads CASSFGRANGYTF. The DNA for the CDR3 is TGCGCCAGCAGCTTCGGGAGGGCAAATGGCTACACCTTC.